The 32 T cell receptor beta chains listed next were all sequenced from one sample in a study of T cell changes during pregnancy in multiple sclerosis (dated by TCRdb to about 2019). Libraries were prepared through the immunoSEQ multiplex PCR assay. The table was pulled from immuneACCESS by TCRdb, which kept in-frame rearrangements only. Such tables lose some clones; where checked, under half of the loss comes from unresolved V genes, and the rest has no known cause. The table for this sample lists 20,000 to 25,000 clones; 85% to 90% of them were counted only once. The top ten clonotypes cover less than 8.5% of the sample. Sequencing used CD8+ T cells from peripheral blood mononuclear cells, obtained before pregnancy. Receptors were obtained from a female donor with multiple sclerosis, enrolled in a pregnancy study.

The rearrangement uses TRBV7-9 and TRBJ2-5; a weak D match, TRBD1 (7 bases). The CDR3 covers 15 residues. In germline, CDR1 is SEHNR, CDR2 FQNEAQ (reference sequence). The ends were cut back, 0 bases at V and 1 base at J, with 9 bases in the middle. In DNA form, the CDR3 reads TGTGCCAGCAGCTTAGCGCAGGGGGGCCAAGAGACCCAGTACTTC. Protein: CASSLAQGGQETQYF.

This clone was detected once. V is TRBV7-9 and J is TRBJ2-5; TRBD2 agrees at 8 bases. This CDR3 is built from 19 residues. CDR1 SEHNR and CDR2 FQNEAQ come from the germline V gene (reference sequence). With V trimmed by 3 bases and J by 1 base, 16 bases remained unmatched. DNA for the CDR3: TGTGCCAGCAGCTTTGGCCTAGCGGGCCTCTCACACTTCCAAGAGACCCAGTACTTC. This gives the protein CASSFGLAGLSHFQETQYF.

CDR3 residues: CASSFPGQGSYEQYF. DNA for the CDR3: TGTGCCAGCAGTTTTCCGGGACAGGGTAGCTACGAGCAGTACTTC. The V call is TRBV2, the J call TRBJ2-7, with 9 bases that match TRBD1. Germline V lookup: CDR1 SNHLY, CDR2 FYNNEI. With 5 bases clipped from V and 3 bases from J, the junction kept 8 bases outside the gene matches. There are 15 residues in the CDR3.

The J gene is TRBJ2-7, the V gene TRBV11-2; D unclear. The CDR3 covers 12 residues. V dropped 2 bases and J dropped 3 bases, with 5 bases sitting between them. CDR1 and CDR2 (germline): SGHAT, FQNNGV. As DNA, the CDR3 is TGTGCCAGCAGCTTACAAATCTACGAGCAGTACTTC. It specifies CASSLQIYEQYF.

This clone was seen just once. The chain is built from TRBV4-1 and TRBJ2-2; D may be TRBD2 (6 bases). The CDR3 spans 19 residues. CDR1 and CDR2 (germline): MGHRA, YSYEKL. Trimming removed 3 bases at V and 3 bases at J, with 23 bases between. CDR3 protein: CASSQVLTPAGRDTGELFF. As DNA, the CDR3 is TGCGCCAGCAGCCAGGTGCTGACCCCGGCGGGACGTGACACCGGGGAGCTGTTTTTT.

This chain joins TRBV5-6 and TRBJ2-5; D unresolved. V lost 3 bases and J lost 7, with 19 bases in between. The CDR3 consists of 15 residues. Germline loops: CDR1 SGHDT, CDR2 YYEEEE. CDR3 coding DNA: TGTGCCAGCAGCTCCACGTCGACTGGAGCTTGGACCCAGTACTTC. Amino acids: CASSSTSTGAWTQYF.

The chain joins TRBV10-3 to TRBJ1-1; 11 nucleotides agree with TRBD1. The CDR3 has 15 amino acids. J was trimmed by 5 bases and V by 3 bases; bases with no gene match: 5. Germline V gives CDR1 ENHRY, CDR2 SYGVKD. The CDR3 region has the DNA TGTGCCATCAGTGAAGGGGACAGGGGGGGGACTGAAGCTTTCTTT. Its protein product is CAISEGDRGGTEAFF.

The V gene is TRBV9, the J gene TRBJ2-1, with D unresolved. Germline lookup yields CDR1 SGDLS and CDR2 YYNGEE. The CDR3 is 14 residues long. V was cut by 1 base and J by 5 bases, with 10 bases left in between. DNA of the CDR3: TGTGCCAGCAGCGTAAGTGGCCCGAACAATGAGCAGTTCTTC. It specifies CASSVSGPNNEQFF.

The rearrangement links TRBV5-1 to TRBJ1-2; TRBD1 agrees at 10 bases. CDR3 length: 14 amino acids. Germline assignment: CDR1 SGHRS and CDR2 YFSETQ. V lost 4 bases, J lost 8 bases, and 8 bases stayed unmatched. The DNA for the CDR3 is TGCGCCAGCAGCCCAACCGGGACAGGGGTCGGCTACACCTTC. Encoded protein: CASSPTGTGVGYTF.

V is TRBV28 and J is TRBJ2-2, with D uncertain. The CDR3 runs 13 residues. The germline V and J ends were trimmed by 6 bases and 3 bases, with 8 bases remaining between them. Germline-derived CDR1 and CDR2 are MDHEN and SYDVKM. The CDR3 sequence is CASSTVHTGELFF. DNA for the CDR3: TGTGCCAGCAGCACAGTGCACACCGGGGAGCTGTTTTTT.

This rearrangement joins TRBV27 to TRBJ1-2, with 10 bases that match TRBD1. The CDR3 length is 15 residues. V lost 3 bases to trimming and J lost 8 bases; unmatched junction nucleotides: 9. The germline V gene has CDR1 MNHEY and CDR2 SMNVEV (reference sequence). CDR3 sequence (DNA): TGTGCCAGCAGTTTGTACGACAGGGGGCTCGGGGGCTACACCTTC. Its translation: CASSLYDRGLGGYTF.

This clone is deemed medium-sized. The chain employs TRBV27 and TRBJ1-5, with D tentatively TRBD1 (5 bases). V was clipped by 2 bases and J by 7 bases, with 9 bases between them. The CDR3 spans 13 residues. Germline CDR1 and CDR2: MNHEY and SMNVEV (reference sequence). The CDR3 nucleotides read TGTGCCAGCAGTTTAGGGGGGTTACAGCCCCAGCATTTT. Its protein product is CASSLGGLQPQHF.

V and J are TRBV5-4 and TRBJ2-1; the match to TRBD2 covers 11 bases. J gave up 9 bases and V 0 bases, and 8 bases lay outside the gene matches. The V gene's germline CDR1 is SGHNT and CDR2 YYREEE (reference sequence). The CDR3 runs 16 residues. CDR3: CASSLAIAGGPGEQFF. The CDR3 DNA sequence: TGTGCCAGCAGCTTGGCCATAGCGGGAGGGCCCGGTGAGCAGTTCTTC.

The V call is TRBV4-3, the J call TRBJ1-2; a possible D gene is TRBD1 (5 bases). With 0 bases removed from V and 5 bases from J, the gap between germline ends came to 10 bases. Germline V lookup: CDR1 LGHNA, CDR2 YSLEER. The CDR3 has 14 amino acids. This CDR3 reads CASSQELRQYGYTF. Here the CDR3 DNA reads TGCGCCAGCAGCCAAGAGTTGCGACAGTATGGCTACACCTTC.

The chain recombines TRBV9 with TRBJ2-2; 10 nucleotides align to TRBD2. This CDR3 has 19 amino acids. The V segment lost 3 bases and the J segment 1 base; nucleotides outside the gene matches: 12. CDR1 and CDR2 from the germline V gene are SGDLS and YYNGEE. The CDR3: CASSAWWGLARENTGELFF. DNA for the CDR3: TGTGCCAGCAGCGCTTGGTGGGGACTAGCGAGGGAGAACACCGGGGAGCTGTTTTTT.

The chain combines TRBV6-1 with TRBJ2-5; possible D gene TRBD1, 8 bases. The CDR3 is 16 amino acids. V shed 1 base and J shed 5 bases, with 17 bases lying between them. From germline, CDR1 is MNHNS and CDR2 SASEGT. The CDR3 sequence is CASSEDQGQGGETQYF. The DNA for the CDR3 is TGTGCCAGCAGTGAAGACCAAGGACAGGGAGGGGAGACCCAGTACTTC.

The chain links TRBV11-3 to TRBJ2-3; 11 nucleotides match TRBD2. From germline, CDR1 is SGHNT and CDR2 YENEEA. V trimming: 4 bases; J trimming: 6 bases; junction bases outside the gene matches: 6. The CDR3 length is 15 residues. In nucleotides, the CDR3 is TGTGCCAGCAGCTCCCTAGCGGGGGGAGTGGATACGCAGTATTTT. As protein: CASSSLAGGVDTQYF.

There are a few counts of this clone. Written as DNA, the CDR3 is TGTGCCACTTACCAGACAGGACTGAACACTGAAGCTTTCTTT. It yields the protein CATYQTGLNTEAFF. The rearrangement links TRBV6-5 to TRBJ1-1, with D perhaps TRBD1 (6 bases). Trimming removed 10 bases at V and 0 bases at J, with 15 bases between. Germline lookup yields CDR1 MNHEY and CDR2 SVGAGI. This CDR3 is built from 14 residues.

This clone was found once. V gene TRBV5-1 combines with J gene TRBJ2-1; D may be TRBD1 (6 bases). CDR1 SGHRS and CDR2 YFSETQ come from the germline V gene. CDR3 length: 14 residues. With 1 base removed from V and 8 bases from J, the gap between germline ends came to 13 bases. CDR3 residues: CASSLRQDGDEQFF. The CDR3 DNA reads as TGCGCCAGCAGCTTGAGACAGGACGGGGATGAGCAGTTCTTC.

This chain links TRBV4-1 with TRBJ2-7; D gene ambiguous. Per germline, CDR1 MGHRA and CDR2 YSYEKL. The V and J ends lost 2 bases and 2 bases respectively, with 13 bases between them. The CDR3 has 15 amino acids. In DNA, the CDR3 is TGCGCCAGCAGCCAACAGGCTAAACCTACCTACGAGCAGTACTTC. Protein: CASSQQAKPTYEQYF.

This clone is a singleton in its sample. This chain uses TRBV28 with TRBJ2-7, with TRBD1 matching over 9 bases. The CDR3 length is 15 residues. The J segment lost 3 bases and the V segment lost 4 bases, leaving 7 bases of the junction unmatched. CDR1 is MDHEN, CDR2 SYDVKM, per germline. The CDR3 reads CASSSAGTGNYEQYF. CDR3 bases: TGTGCCAGCAGTTCCGCCGGGACAGGGAACTACGAGCAGTACTTC.

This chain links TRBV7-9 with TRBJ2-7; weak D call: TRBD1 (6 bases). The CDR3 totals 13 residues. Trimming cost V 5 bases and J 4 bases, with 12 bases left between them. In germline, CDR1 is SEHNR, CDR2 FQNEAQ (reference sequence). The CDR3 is CASSQEGVYEQYF. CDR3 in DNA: TGTGCCAGCAGCCAAGAGGGGGTATACGAGCAGTACTTC.

This CDR3 reads CASSPPMTYEQYF. DNA of the CDR3: TGTGCCAGCAGCCCCCCTATGACCTACGAGCAGTACTTC. This chain links TRBV28 with TRBJ2-7; D is unclear. Germline V gene sequence: CDR1 MDHEN, CDR2 SYDVKM. The V and J ends lost 6 bases and 2 bases respectively, with 11 bases between them. This CDR3 is 13 amino acids long.

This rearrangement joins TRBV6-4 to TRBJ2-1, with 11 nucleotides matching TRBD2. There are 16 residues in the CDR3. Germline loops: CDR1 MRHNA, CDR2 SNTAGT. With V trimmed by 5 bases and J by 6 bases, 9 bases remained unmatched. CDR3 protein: CASSKSGTSGSNEQFF. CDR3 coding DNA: TGTGCCAGCAGTAAGTCCGGGACTAGCGGCTCCAATGAGCAGTTCTTC.

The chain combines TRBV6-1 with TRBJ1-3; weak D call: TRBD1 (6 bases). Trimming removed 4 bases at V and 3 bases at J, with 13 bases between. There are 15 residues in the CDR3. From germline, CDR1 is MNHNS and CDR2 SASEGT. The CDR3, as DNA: TGTGCCAGCAGTGTTTTCAGGGGCGGTGGAAACACCATATATTTT. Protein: CASSVFRGGGNTIYF.

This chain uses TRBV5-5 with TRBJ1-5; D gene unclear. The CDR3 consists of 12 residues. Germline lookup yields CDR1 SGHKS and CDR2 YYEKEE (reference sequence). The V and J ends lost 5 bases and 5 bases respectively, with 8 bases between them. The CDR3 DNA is TGTGCCAGCAGACCATACTATCAGCCCCAGCATTTT. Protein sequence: CASRPYYQPQHF.

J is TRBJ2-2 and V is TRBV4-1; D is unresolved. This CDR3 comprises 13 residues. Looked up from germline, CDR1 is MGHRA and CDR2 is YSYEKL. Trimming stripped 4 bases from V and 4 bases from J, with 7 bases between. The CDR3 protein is CASSPIVTGELFF. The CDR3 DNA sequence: TGCGCCAGCAGCCCCATAGTCACCGGGGAGCTGTTTTTT.

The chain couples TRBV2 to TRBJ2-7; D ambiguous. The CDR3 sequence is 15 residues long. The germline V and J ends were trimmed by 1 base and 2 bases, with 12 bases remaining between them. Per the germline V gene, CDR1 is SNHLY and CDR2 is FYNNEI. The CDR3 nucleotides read TGTGCCAGCAGTGAAGGGGCAGGTATTGCCTACGAGCAGTACTTC. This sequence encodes CASSEGAGIAYEQYF.

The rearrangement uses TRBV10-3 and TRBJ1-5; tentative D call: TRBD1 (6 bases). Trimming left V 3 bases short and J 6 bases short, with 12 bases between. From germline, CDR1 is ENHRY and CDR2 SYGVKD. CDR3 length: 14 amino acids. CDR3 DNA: TGTGCCATCAGTGAACCAGGGGAGGGTCAGCCCCAGCATTTT. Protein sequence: CAISEPGEGQPQHF.

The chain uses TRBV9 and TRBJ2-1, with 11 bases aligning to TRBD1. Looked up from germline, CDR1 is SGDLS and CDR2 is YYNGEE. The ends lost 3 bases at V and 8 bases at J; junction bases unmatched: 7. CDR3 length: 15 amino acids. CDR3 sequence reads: CASSAWDRGSDEQFF. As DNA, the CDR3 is TGTGCCAGCAGCGCCTGGGACAGGGGGTCGGATGAGCAGTTCTTC.

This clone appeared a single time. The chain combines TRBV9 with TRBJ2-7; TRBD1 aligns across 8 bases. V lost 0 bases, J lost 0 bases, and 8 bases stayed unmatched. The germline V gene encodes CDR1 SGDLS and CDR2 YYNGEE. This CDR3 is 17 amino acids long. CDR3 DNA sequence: TGTGCCAGCAGCGTAGGAGTATCGGGACAGGTCTCCTACGAGCAGTACTTC. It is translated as CASSVGVSGQVSYEQYF.

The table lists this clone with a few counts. In nucleotides, the CDR3 is TGTGCCAGCAGTCACCGACAGGGTACCTACGAGCAGTACTTC. This codes for CASSHRQGTYEQYF. J is TRBJ2-7 and V is TRBV27; 7 positions match TRBD1. With V trimmed by 5 bases and J by 2 bases, 6 bases remained unmatched. CDR1 MNHEY and CDR2 SMNVEV come from the germline V gene (reference sequence). The CDR3 sequence is 14 residues long.